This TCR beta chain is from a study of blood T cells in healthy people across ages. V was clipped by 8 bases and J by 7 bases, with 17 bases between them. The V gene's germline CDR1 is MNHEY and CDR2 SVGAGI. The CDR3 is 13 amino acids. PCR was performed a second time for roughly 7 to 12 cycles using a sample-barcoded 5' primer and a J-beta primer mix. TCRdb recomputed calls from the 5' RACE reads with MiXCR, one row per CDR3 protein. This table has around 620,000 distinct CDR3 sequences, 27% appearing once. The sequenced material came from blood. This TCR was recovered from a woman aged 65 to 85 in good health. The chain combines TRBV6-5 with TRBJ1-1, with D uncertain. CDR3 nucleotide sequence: TGTGCCAGCCGACTCGCCCCCTTTCTTGAAGCTTTCTTT. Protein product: CASRLAPFLEAFF.